The clone carrying this T cell receptor beta chain was seen a handful of times. The antigen is unknown. TCRdb fed the 5' RACE reads into MiXCR, producing one record per CDR3 protein. The sample comprises about 320,000 distinct CDR3 sequences, around 6.8% of which are singletons, and roughly 19% rests with the top ten. These data come from a study of T cells after yellow fever vaccination. Study information: Preparation of the low-cell-number fractions used SMART-Seq v4 Ultra Low Input. General study points: High-abundance clonotypes from the bulk population could contaminate FACS-sorted repertoires.

V lost 5 bases to trimming and J lost 1 base; unmatched junction nucleotides: 3. The length of the CDR3 is 14 residues. Germline CDR1 reads SGHTA; CDR2 reads FQGNSA. The sequence derives from a man between 18 and 29 years old who received the YFV17D yellow fever vaccine. Material: PBMCs, obtained 35 to 50 days after the first yellow fever vaccination. This chain joins TRBV7-2 and TRBJ2-3; 7 bases are a match to TRBD1. CDR3 amino acids: CASSTDRCTDTQYF. CDR3 bases: TGTGCCAGCAGCACGGACAGGTGCACAGATACGCAGTATTTT. Full variable domain (rest looked up from reference TRBV7-2 and TRBJ2-3): GAGVSQSPSNKVTEKGKDVELRCDPISGHTALYWYRQSLGQGLEFLIYFQGNSAPDKSGLPSDRFSAERTGGSVSTLTIQRTQQEDSAVYLCASSTDRCTDTQYFGPGTRLTVL.